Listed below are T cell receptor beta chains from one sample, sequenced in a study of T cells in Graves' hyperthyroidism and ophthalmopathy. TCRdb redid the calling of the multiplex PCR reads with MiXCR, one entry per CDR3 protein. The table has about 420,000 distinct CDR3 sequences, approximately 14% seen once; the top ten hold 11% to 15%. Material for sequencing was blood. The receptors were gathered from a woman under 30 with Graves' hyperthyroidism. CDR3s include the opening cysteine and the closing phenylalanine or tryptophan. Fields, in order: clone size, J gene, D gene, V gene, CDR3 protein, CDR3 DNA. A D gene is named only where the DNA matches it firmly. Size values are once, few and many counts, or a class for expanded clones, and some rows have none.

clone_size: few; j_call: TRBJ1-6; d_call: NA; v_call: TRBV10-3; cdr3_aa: CAISEVWRTPQSYNSPLHF; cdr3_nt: TGTGCCATCAGTGAGGTTTGGAGAACGCCTCAGTCCTATAATTCACCCCTCCACTTT
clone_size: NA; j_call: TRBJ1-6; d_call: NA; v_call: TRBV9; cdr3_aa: CASSPRDILYSPLHF; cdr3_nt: TGTGCCAGCAGCCCCCGGGACATCCTTTACTCACCCCTCCACTTT
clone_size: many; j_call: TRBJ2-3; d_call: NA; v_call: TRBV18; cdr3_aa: CASSPVGTSTDTQYF; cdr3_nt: TGTGCCAGCTCACCGGTGGGAACTAGCACAGATACGCAGTATTTT
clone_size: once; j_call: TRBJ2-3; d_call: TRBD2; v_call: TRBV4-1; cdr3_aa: CASSQDGGGTSTDTQYF; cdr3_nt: TGCGCCAGCAGCCAAGATGGCGGGGGAACTAGCACAGATACGCAGTATTTT
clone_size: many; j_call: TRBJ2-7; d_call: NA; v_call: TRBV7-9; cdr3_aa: CASSGRLNEQYF; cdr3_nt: TGTGCCAGCAGCGGCCGCCTGAACGAGCAGTACTTC
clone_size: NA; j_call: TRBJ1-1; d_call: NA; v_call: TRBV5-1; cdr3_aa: CASRRGGSTEAFF; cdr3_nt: TGCGCCAGTAGGCGGGGGGGCAGCACTGAAGCTTTCTTT
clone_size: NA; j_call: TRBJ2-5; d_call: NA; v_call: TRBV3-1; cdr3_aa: CASSHEGSITETQYF; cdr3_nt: TGTGCCAGCAGCCATGAGGGGTCAATTACAGAGACCCAGTACTTC
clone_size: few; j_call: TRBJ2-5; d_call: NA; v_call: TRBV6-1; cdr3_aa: CASSLGQGGWETQYF; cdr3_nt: TGTGCCAGCAGCCTTGGACAGGGAGGGTGGGAGACCCAGTACTTC
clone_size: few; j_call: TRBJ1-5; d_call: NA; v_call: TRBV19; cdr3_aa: CASNSRGNQPQHF; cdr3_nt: TGTGCCAGTAATTCACGGGGCAATCAGCCCCAGCATTTT
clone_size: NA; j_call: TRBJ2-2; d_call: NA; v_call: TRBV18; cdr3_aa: CASSPTGRDTGELFF; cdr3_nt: TGTGCCAGCTCACCGACAGGAAGAGACACCGGGGAGCTGTTTTTT
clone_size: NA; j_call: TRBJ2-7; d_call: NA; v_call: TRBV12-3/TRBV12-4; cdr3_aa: CASALGGDYYYEQYF; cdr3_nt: TGTGCCAGCGCCCTGGGGGGAGACTACTACTACGAGCAGTACTTC
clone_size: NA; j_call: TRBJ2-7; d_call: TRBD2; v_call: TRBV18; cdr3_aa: CASSPMGSLAGGSDSYEQYF; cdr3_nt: TGTGCCAGCTCACCGATGGGTTCGCTAGCGGGAGGGTCGGACTCCTACGAGCAGTACTTC
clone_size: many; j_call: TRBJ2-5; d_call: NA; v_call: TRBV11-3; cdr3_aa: CASSSGGWDVETQYF; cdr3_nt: TGTGCCAGCAGCTCCGGAGGATGGGACGTCGAGACCCAGTACTTC
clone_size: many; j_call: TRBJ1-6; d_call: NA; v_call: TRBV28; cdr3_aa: CVTAVTLGGYNSPLHF; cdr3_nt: TGTGTCACAGCGGTTACATTAGGGGGCTATAATTCACCCCTCCACTTT
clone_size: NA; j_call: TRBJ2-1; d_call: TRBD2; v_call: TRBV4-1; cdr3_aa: CASRQGLASNYNEQFF; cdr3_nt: TGCGCCAGCAGGCAGGGACTAGCGTCTAACTACAATGAGCAGTTCTTC
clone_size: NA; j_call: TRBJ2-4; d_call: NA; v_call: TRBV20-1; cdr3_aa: CSASGRAKNIQYF; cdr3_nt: TGCAGTGCTAGCGGCAGAGCCAAAAACATTCAGTACTTC
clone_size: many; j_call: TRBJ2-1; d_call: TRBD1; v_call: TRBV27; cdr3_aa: CASSLGTGGRLEQFF; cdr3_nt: TGTGCCAGCAGTTTAGGGACAGGGGGTAGGCTTGAGCAGTTCTTC
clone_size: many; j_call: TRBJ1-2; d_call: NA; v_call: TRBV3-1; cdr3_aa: CASSQGAGLNYGYTF; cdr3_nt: TGTGCCAGCAGCCAAGGGGCCGGATTGAACTATGGCTACACCTTC
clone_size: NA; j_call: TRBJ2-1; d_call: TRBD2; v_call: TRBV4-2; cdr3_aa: CASSLTSEGEQFF; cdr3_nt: TGTGCCAGCAGCCTTACTAGCGAGGGTGAGCAGTTCTTC
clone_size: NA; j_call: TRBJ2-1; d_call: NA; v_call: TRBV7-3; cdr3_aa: CASSSSPVSRYNEQFF; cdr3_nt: TGTGCCAGCAGCTCCTCTCCGGTTTCCCGATACAATGAGCAGTTCTTC
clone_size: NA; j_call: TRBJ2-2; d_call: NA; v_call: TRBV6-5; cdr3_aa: CASSFGSRRTGELFF; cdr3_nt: TGTGCCAGCAGTTTTGGAAGCCGAAGAACCGGGGAGCTGTTTTTT
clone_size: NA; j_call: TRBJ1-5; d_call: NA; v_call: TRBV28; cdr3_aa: CASSLYQGDGPQHF; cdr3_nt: TGTGCCAGCAGTTTATATCAGGGTGATGGGCCCCAGCATTTT
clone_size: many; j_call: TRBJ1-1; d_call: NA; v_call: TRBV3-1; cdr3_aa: CASSPSGKRKGAFF; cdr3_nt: TGTGCCAGCAGTCCCTCGGGGAAGCGAAAGGGAGCTTTCTTT
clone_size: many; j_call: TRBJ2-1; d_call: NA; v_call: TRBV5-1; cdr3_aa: CASSLAGSSYNEQFF; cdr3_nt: TGTGCCAGCAGCCTCGCCGGGAGCTCCTACAATGAGCAGTTCTTC
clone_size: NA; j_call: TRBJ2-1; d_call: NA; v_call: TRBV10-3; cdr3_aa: CAASRDSLHEQFF; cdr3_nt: TGTGCCGCCTCCCGGGACTCCCTTCATGAGCAGTTCTTC
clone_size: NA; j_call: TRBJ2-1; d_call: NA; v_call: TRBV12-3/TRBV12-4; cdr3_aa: CASSSTLSGPKAYNEQFF; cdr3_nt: TGTGCCAGCAGTTCCACCCTCTCGGGGCCTAAGGCCTACAATGAGCAGTTCTTC
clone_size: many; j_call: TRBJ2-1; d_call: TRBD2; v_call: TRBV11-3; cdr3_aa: CASSPRSGSYNEQFF; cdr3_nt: TGTGCCAGCAGCCCGAGGAGCGGGAGCTACAATGAGCAGTTCTTC
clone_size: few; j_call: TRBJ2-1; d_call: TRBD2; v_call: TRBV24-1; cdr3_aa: CATSARETSGRPLSYNEQFF; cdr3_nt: TGTGCCACCAGTGCTCGGGAGACTAGCGGGAGGCCCTTGTCCTACAATGAGCAGTTCTTC
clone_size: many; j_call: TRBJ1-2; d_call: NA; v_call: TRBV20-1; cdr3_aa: CSASPLSGARYGYTF; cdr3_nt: TGCAGTGCTAGTCCCTTGTCAGGGGCTCGCTATGGCTACACCTTC
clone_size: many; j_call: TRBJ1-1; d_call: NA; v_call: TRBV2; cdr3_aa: CASSESRANTEAFF; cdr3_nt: TGTGCCAGCAGTGAAAGTAGGGCGAACACTGAAGCTTTCTTT